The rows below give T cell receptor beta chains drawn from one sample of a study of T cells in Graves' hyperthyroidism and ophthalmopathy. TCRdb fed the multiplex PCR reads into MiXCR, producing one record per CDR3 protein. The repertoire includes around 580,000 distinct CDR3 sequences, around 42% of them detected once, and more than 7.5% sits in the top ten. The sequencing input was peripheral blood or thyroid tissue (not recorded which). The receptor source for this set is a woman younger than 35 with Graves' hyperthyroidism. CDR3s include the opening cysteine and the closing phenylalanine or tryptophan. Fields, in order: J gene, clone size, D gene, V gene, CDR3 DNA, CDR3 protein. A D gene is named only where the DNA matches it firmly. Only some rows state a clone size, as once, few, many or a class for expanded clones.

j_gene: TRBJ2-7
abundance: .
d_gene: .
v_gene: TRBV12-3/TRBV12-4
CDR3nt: TGTGCCAGCAGTTTGTTCTTAGCGGAAATCTCCTACGAGCAGTACTTC
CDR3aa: CASSLFLAEISYEQYF

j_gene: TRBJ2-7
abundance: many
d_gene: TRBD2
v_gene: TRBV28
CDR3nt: TGTGCCAGCAGTTTTTGGGATTTTGGCGGGAGTGACGAGCAGTACTTC
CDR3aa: CASSFWDFGGSDEQYF

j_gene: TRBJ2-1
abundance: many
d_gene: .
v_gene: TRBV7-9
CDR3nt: TGTGCCAGCAAGGGTTGGGATGAGCAGTTCTTC
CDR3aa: CASKGWDEQFF

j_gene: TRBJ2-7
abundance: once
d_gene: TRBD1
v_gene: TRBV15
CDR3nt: TGTGCCACCAGCAGGGGACAGGGGATGGATAGCAATCAGCACTTC
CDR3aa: CATSRGQGMDSNQHF

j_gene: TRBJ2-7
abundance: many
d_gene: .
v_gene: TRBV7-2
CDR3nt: TGTGCCAGCACCAAAAGTGGGGAGGACGAGCAGTACTTC
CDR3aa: CASTKSGEDEQYF

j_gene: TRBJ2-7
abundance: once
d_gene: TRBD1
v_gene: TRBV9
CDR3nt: TGTGCCAGTAGGACAGGGAGCGGCGAGCAGTACTTC
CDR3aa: CASRTGSGEQYF

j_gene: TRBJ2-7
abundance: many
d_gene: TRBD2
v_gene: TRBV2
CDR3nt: TGTGCCAGCAGTGAAGGGGGAGGGTGGTACGAGCAGTACTTC
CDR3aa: CASSEGGGWYEQYF

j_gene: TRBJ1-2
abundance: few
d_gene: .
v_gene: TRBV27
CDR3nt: TGTGCCAGCACTCCCCTGGGGGATACTAACTATGGCTACACCTTC
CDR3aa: CASTPLGDTNYGYTF

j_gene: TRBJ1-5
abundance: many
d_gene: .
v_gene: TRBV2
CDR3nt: TGTGCCAGCACGTGGCGGGACAATCAGCCCCAGCATTTT
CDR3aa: CASTWRDNQPQHF

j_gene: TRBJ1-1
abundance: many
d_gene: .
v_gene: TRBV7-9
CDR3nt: TGTGCCAGCAGCTTACGGCCCTTTGAAGCTTTCTTT
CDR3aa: CASSLRPFEAFF

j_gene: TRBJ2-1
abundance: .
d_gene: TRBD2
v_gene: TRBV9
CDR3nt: TGTGCCAGCAGCTCATCGGGACTAGCGGGAGGGAGTTCCTACAATGAGCAGTTCTTC
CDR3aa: CASSSSGLAGGSSYNEQFF

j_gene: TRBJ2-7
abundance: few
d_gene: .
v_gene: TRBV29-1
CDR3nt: TGCAGCGTTAGTGGTTCCCCCTACGAGCAGTACTTC
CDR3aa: CSVSGSPYEQYF

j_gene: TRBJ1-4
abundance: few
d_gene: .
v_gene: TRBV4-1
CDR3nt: TGCGCCAGCCGCAAGGGCCCGGGACAAGATGAAAAACTGTTTTTT
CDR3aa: CASRKGPGQDEKLFF

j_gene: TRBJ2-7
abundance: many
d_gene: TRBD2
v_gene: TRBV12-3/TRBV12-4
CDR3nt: TGTGCCAGCAGTTCCTCTAGCGGGGGCCACGAGCAGTACTTC
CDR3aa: CASSSSSGGHEQYF

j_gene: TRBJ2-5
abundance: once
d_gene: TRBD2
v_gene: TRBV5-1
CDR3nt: TGCGCCAGCGGCGGGACTAGCGGGATGGGGTCCCGGTACTTC
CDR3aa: CASGGTSGMGSRYF

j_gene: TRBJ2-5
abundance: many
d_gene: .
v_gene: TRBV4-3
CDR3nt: TGCGCCAGCAGCCAAGTAACGGGCGGAGGGGAGACCCAGTACTTC
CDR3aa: CASSQVTGGGETQYF

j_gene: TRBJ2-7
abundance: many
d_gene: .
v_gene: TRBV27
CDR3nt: TGTGCCAGCAGTTCCAGGCAGGACTACGAGCAGTACTTC
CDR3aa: CASSSRQDYEQYF

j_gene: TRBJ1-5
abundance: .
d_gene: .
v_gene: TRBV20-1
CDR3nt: TGCAGTGCTAGAGATACGGGACGGAGTAGCAATCAGCCCCAGCATTTT
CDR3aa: CSARDTGRSSNQPQHF

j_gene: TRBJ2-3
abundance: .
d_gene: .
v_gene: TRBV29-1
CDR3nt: TGCAGCGCCCTCTCGGGAGCCGGCACAGATACGCAGTATTTT
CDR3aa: CSALSGAGTDTQYF

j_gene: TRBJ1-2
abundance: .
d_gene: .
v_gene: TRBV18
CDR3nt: TGTGCCAGCTCACCACCGGGGGCCCCTAACTATGGCTACACCTTC
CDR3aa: CASSPPGAPNYGYTF

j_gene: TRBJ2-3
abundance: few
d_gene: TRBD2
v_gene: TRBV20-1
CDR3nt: TGCAGTGCTAGAGATCTAGCGGGCAGCACAGATACGCAGTATTTT
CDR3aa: CSARDLAGSTDTQYF

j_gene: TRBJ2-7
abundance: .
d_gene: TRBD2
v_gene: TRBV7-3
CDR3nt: TGTGCCGGCAGCACAAGCGGGATTAGTGGAGATACGCAGTACTTC
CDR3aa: CAGSTSGISGDTQYF

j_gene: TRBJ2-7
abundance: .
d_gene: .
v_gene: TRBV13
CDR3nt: TGTGCCAGCAGTGAAGGCAGCAGGGGCTACGAGCAGTACTTC
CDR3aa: CASSEGSRGYEQYF

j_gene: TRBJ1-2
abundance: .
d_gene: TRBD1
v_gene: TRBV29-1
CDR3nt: TGCAGCGTTGGGGGACAGGGATTCTTTGGCTACACCTTC
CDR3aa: CSVGGQGFFGYTF

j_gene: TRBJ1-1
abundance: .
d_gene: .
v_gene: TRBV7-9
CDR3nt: TGTGCCAGCAGCTATAGCGGGAGGGGAAGGGATACTGAAGCTTTCTTT
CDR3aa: CASSYSGRGRDTEAFF

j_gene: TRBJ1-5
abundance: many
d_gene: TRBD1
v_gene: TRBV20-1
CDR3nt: TGCAGTGCTAAGGACAGGGGGAACAGCAATCAGCCCCAGCATTTT
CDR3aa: CSAKDRGNSNQPQHF

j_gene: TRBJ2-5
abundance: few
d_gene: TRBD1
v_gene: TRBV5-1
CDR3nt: TGCGCCAGCAGCGGACAGGGGTCACAAGAGACCCAGTACTTC
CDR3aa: CASSGQGSQETQYF

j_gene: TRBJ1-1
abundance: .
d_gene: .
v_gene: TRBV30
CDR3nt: TGTGCCTGGAACGGTCCAACTGAAGCTTTCTTT
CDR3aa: CAWNGPTEAFF